The sequence of this T cell receptor beta chain was determined in a study of T cells in Graves' hyperthyroidism and ophthalmopathy. Study-wide findings and caveats: Stable hyperthyroidism was told apart from ophthalmopathy by a model built on 13 V-J features.

Recently diagnosed hyperthyroidism of less than 2 months' duration affected patients aged 18 to 65. This clonotype was observed a handful of times. Its antigen remains unknown. From RNA transcripts, TCR beta CDR3 regions were amplified. Using the HTBI primer set, a first-round RT-PCR was run on the TCR CDR3. TCRdb ran MiXCR on the multiplex PCR reads and lists one entry per CDR3 protein. This table has roughly 260,000 distinct CDR3 sequences, 14% to 15% appearing once. The sequencing sample was made of blood. The sequence derives from a woman aged 40-49 years with Graves' hyperthyroidism that later progressed to Graves' ophthalmopathy.

The CDR3 loop is CASSQGNRETQYF. The CDR3, as DNA: TGTGCCAGCAGCCAAGGGAACCGGGAGACCCAGTACTTC. The chain links TRBV3-1 to TRBJ2-5; D unclear. The V gene's germline CDR1 is LGHDT and CDR2 YNNKEL (reference sequence). CDR3 length equals 13 residues. V shed 1 base and J shed 5 bases, with 8 bases lying between them.